This entry describes one TCR beta chain. Its antigen is still unknown. The source of the sample is a study of T cell repertoires in ileal Crohn's disease. In the study overall: Every patient was operated on for stricturing (approximately 60%) or penetrating (about 40%) complications.

As to time point: inflamed ileum from the surgical specimen. Patients were adults with ileal or ileocolonic Crohn's disease needing resection. The germline CDR1 and CDR2 sequences are ENHRY and SYGVKD. This CDR3 contains 15 residues. Germline trimming cut 3 bases from V and 3 bases from J; bases unmatched to any gene: 3. TCRdb's table, derived via immunoSEQ multiplex PCR, lists solely in-frame clones and lacks some. The sample holds about 4,200 clones, about 80% seen once. Findings of the study overall: Compared with CD4 T cells, sorted CD8 cells carried more expanded clones. All patients with clonality above 26.8% had endoscopic recurrence.

The sequence derives from an adult with Crohn's disease. The sequenced material came from ileal tissue. V gene TRBV10-3 combines with J gene TRBJ2-5, with 11 bases aligning to TRBD2. The CDR3 sequence: CAISDGTSGEETQYF. The CDR3 nucleotides are TGTGCCATCAGTGATGGGACTAGCGGAGAAGAGACCCAGTACTTC.